The rows below give T cell receptor beta chains drawn from one sample of a study of T cells after yellow fever vaccination. In TCRdb, the 5' RACE reads were re-called with MiXCR into one record per CDR3 protein. The data show some 220,000 distinct CDR3 sequences, 3% to 4% seen once. This sample comprised CD4+ T cells sorted from PBMCs, obtained 10 days after the yellow fever booster vaccination. The receptors derive from a man between 18 and 29 years old who received the YFV17D yellow fever vaccine. The CDR3 runs from the conserved cysteine through the conserved F or W. A D gene is named only where the DNA matches it firmly. Clone size is shown for a subset of rows, as once, few, many or a class of expanded clone.

.,TRBV6-4,many,TRBJ2-3,TGTGCCAGCAGTGAGCACCGGGGAAATACGCAGTATTTT,CASSEHRGNTQYF
.,TRBV7-6,few,TRBJ1-2,TGTGCCAGCAGCTCCCAAGGACAGATTACTAACTATGGCTACACCTTC,CASSSQGQITNYGYTF
.,TRBV20-1,few,TRBJ2-3,TGCAGTGCTCGCCGTCAGTCAGATACGCAGTATTTT,CSARRQSDTQYF
TRBD2,TRBV6-2/TRBV6-3,many,TRBJ2-3,TGTGCCAGCAGTTACCTGGCGGGGGGGCTCACAGATACGCAGTATTTT,CASSYLAGGLTDTQYF
.,TRBV5-1,many,TRBJ2-7,TGCGCCAGCAGCTTGGAGGGCAGGGCCGGGTCCGAGCAGTACTTC,CASSLEGRAGSEQYF
.,TRBV5-1,few,TRBJ2-1,TGCGCCAGCAGCTTGGAGGCTCACAATGAGCAGTTCTTC,CASSLEAHNEQFF
TRBD1,TRBV6-5,many,TRBJ1-3,TGTGCCAGCGGGACAGGGGGAACCTTTGGAAACACCATATATTTT,CASGTGGTFGNTIYF
TRBD1,TRBV12-3/TRBV12-4,few,TRBJ2-3,TGTGCCAGCAGGGCATCAGGGGGAAGGACAGATACGCAGTATTTT,CASRASGGRTDTQYF
.,TRBV7-2,few,TRBJ2-1,TGTGCCAGCAGCTTCCGGCCTCGTCTCAAGTACAATGAGCAGTTCTTC,CASSFRPRLKYNEQFF
.,TRBV3-1,.,TRBJ1-3,TGTGCCAGCAGCCAAGGCATAATAGGGCCCATATATTTT,CASSQGIIGPIYF
TRBD2,TRBV6-5,.,TRBJ2-1,TGTGCCAGCAGTCCCTTGCCGGGGGGTGGCTACAATGAGCAGTTCTTC,CASSPLPGGGYNEQFF
.,TRBV7-2,few,TRBJ2-4,TGTGCCAGCAGCGCCCAAAACATTCAGTACTTC,CASSAQNIQYF
TRBD2,TRBV3-1,few,TRBJ2-3,TGTGCCAGCAGCCGAAGCGGGGCAGATACGCAGTATTTT,CASSRSGADTQYF
.,TRBV4-1,many,TRBJ2-7,TGCGCCAGCAGCCTCAGGGAGGCCTACGAGCAGTACTTC,CASSLREAYEQYF
.,TRBV12-3/TRBV12-4,many,TRBJ1-2,TGTGCCAGCAGTTTTTTCCAGGGCGATGGCTACACCTTC,CASSFFQGDGYTF